This note documents a single TCR beta chain sequence. This clone was detected once. Its antigen specificity is not known. Base qualities are not at hand, and no much larger clone is one base apart. The record originates from a study of T cell repertoires and HLA-DP antigens (dated by TCRdb to 2017 to 2018). Background for the entire study: The study used an in vitro model of CD4+ T cell alloreactivity in which transduced HeLa cells presented allogeneic HLA-DP. Average DNA input was roughly 200 ng for sorted CD137+CD4+ samples, compared with 900 to 1,500 ng for pre-culture CD4+ samples. One alloantigen differed from self by one peptide-binding groove amino acid, whereas the other differed by ten, modelling structurally similar versus dissimilar alloantigens. The three donors, two male and one female, ranged from the 18-to-29 to the 60-to-69 age band.

Magnetic bead negative selection was used to isolate untouched CD4+ T cells from Ficoll-separated PBMC, with purity averaging about 98%. Untouched CD4+ T cells were isolated with magnetic beads from Ficoll-separated PBMC, and a purity of about 97.7% was reached with negligible CD8+ contamination. Donors were three healthy blood donors whose buffy coats supplied peripheral blood mononuclear cells. All three donors were CMV seronegative. The DNeasy Blood & Tissue Kit was used for extraction of genomic DNA. Genomic DNA from sorted CD137+CD4+ cells and from pre-culture CD4+ baseline samples of each subject was subjected to TCRB sequencing. TCRB CDR3 regions were amplified with the immunoSEQ multiplex PCR using forward primers for 54 TRBV segments and reverse primers for 13 TRBJ segments. Pre-culture CD4+ samples were sequenced at deep resolution with a target of 210,000 or so T cell genomes. Sequencing of the amplicons on an Illumina HiSeq System generated 87 bp reads spanning the CDR3. The published analysis was carried out like this. PCR and sequencing errors in the reads were corrected, and CDR3 regions were defined by aligning to IMGT reference sequences. Synthetic template pools were used to estimate template counts and unique rearrangement counts. Clonality was computed by subtracting Pielou's evenness from 1. Richness was estimated with the Daley-Smith estimator. Morisita's index served as the measure of repertoire overlap. Clones found in cultured samples but undetected in the pre-culture repertoire of the corresponding donor were defined as low-abundance clones. As stored in TCRdb, this immuneACCESS dataset retains in-frame rearrangements with V and J assigned. A fraction of the clones does not appear; measured against another copy, unresolved V genes explain less than half of the discrepancy, and the remainder lacks a known reason. The V and J calls and clone size are taken from that table; D and trimming were inferred from the DNA. Across this sample there are 55,000 to 80,000 clones, with around 77% seen only once. 1.5% to 2% of the sample rests with the top ten.

The CDR3 numbers 13 residues from cysteine through phenylalanine. Solely the CDR3 DNA is kept, with 39 bases framed from the first base. CDR1 and CDR2 were assigned from the germline V gene (reference sequence) as LNHDA and SQIVND. Trimming removed 6 bases from V and 4 bases from J, leaving 12 bases between the germline ends. Study-wide findings and limitations: Sorted CD137+ cells showed similar clonality against both alloantigens (approximately 0.37), much higher than the clonality of pre-culture samples (approximately 0.039). The study was limited by having only a few donors, by relying on a non-physiological HeLa antigen-presenting system, and by using total CD4+ responder cells. Separate analysis of naive and memory CD4+ repertoires was not performed. Clones undetected before culture had an average cumulative frequency of 36.3% against one allele and approximately 51% against the other.

The rearrangement combines TRBV19 with TRBJ1-1; the D gene remains uncertain. The receptor was derived from a man between 60 and 70 years old in good health and CMV-seronegative. Sequenced input: CD4+ T cells from PBMCs. The CDR3 sequence is CASRKPLITEAFF. The base sequence is TGTGCCAGTAGGAAACCGTTAATCACTGAAGCTTTCTTT.